This T cell receptor (beta chain) comes out of a study of blood T cells in healthy people across ages. Whole-study results and caveats: A strong correlation was seen between TCR beta diversity and naive T cell percentage.

Every sample gave at least 6 micrograms of total RNA when it was extracted. The CDR3 length is 14 residues. Germline V lookup: CDR1 MNHEY, CDR2 SMNVEV (reference sequence). Combining a sample-barcoded 5' primer with a J-beta primer mix, a second PCR ran for roughly 6 to 11 cycles. TCRdb redid the calling of the 5' RACE reads with MiXCR, one entry per CDR3 protein. In the table there are 1.5 million to 2 million distinct CDR3 sequences, roughly 30% of which are singletons. Concerning this clonotype: Its target is unknown.

The sample consisted of blood. This clonotype originated in a woman aged 30 to 39 in good health. The chain combines TRBV27 with TRBJ2-5; 7 bases agree with TRBD1. Judging by the DNA end, TRBJ2-7 fits better; the J call may be wrong. CDR3 nucleotides: TGTGCCACGAGTCCGCAGGGGGTAGTGGTCGAGCAGTACTTC. As protein: CATSPQGVVVEQYF.